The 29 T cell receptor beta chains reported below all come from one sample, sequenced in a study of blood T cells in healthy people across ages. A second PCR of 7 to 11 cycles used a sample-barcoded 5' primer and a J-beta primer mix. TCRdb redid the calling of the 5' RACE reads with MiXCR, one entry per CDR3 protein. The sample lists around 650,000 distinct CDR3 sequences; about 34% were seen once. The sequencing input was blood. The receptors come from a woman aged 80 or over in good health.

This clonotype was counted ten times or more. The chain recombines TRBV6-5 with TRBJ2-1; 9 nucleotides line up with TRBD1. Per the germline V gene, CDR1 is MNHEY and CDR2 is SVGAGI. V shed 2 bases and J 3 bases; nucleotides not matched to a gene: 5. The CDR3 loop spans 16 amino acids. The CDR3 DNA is TGTGCCAGCAGTTACCCTTCGGGACAGGGCTACAATGAGCAGTTCTTC. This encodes CASSYPSGQGYNEQFF.

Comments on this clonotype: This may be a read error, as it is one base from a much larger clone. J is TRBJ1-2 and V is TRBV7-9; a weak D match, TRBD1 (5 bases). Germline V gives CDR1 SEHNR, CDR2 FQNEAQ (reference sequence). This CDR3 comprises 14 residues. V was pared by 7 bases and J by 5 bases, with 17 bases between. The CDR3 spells CASNRSGTAYGYTF. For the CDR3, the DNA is TGTGCCAGCAACCGCTCCGGGACGGCTTATGGCTACACCTTC.

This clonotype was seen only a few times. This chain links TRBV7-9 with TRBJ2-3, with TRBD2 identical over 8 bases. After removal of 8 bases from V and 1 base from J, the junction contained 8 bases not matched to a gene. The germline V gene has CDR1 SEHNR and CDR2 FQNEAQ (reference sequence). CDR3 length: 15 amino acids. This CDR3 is CASGLGAGGTDTQYF. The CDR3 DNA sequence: TGTGCCAGCGGGCTTGGAGCGGGGGGCACAGATACGCAGTATTTT. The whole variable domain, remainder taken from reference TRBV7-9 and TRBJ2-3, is DTGVSQNPRHKITKRGQNVTFRCDPISEHNRLYWYRQTLGQGPEFLTYFQNEAQLEKSRLLSDRFSAERPKGSFSTLEIQRTEQGDSAMYLCASGLGAGGTDTQYFGPGTRLTVL.

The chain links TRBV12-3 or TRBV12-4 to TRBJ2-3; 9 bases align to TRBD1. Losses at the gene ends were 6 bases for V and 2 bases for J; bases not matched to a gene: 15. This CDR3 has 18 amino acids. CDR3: CASSLGQTGTGNTDTQYF. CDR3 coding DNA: TGTGCCAGCAGCCTCGGGCAGACCGGGACAGGGAACACAGATACGCAGTATTTT.

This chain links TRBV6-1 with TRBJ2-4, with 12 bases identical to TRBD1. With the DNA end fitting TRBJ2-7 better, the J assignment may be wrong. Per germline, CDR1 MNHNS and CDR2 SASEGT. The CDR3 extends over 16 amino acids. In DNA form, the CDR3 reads TGTGCCAGCCTATCCGGGACAGGGGGCCTAACGGCCGAGCAGTACTTC. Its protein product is CASLSGTGGLTAEQYF.

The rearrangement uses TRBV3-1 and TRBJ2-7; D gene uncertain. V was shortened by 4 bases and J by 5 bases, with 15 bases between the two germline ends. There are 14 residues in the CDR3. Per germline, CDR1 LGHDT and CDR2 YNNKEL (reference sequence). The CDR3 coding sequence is TGTGCCAGCAGCCCCGACGTGAGTTTGGACGAGCAGTACTTC. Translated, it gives CASSPDVSLDEQYF.

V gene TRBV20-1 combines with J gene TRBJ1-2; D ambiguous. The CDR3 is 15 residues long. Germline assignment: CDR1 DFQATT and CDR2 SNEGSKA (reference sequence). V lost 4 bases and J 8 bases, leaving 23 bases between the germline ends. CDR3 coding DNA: TGCAGTGCTACCCCAAACGTGGGGATGGGTAAGGGCTACACCTTC. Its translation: CSATPNVGMGKGYTF.

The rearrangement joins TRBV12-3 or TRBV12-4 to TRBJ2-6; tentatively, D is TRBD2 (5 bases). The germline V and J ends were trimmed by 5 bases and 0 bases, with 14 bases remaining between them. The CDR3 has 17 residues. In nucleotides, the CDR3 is TGTGCCAGCAGTCCGGACGGGAAGAGCTCTGGGGCCAACGTCCTGACTTTC. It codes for CASSPDGKSSGANVLTF.

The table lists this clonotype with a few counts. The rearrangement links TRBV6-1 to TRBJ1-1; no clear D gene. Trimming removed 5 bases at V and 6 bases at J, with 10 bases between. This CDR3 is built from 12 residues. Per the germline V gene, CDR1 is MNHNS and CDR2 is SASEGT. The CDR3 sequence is CASSKMGAEAFF. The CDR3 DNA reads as TGTGCCAGCAGTAAAATGGGAGCTGAAGCTTTCTTT.

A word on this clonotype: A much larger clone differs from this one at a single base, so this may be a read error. This CDR3 reads CASSQDRTSAEQYF. In DNA, the CDR3 is TGTGCCAGCAGCCAAGATAGGACTAGCGCCGAGCAGTACTTC. V usage is TRBV4-2 and J usage is TRBJ2-7, with 9 bases fitting TRBD2. V shed 0 bases, J shed 6 bases, and the junction held 3 bases outside the gene matches. Germline loops: CDR1 LGHNA, CDR2 YNFKEQ. This CDR3 is built from 14 residues.

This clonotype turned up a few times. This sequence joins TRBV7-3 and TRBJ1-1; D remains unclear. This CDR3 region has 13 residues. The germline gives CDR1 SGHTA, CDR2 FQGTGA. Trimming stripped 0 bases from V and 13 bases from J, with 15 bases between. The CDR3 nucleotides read TGTGCCAGCAGCTTAACACTATCTACCTTGGTTTTCTTT. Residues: CASSLTLSTLVFF. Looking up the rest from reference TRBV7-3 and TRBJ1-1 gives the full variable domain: GAGVSQTPSNKVTEKGKYVELRCDPISGHTALYWYRQSLGQGPEFLIYFQGTGAADDSGLPNDRFFAVRPEGSVSTLKIQRTERGDSAVYLCASSLTLSTLVFFGQGTRLTVV.

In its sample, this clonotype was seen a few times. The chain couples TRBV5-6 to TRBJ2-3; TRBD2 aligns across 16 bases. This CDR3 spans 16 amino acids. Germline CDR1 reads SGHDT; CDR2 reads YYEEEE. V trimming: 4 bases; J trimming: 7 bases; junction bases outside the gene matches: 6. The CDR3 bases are TGTGCCAGCAGCGGGGGACTAGCGGGGGGGCGCTATACGCAGTATTTT. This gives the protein CASSGGLAGGRYTQYF.

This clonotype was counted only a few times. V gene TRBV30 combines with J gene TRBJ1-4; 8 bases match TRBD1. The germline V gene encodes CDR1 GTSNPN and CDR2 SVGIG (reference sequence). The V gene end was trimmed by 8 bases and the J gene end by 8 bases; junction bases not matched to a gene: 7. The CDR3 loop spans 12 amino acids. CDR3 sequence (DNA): TGTGCCACGACAGGGGCAAACGAAAAACTGTTTTTT. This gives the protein CATTGANEKLFF.

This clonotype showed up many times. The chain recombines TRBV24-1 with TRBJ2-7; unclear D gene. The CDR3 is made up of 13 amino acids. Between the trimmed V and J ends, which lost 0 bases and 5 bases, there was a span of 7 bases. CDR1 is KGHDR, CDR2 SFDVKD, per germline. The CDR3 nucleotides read TGTGCCACCAGTGATTTGCAGACGGACGAGCAGTACTTC. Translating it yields CATSDLQTDEQYF.

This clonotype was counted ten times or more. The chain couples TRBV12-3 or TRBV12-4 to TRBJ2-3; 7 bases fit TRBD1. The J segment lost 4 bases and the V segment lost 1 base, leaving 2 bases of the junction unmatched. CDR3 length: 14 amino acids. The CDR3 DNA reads TGTGCCAGCAGTTTAGGCACAGGGGCAGATACGCAGTATTTT. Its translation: CASSLGTGADTQYF.

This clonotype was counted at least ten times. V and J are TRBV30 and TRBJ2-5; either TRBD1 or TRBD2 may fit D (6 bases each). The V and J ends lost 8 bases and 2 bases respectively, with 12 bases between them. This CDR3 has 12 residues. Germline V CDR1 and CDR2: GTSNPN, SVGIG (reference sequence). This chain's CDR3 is CAGGQAQETQYF. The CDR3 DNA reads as TGTGCCGGGGGGCAGGCTCAAGAGACCCAGTACTTC.

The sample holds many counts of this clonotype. CDR3 bases: TGTGCCAGCAGTCCTACCGACAAAGTCCGAGGGTACTTC. Its protein product is CASSPTDKVRGYF. The chain recombines TRBV28 with TRBJ2-4; D unresolved. CDR1 and CDR2 (germline): MDHEN, SYDVKM. This CDR3 is 13 amino acids long. V was trimmed by 5 bases and J by 15 bases, leaving 20 bases between them.

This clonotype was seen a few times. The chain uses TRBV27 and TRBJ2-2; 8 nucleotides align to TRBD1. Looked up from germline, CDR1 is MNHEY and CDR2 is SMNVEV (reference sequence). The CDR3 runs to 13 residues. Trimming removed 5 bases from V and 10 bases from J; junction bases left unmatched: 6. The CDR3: CASSGQGAVELFF. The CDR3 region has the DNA TGTGCCAGCAGTGGGCAGGGGGCAGTGGAGCTGTTTTTT.

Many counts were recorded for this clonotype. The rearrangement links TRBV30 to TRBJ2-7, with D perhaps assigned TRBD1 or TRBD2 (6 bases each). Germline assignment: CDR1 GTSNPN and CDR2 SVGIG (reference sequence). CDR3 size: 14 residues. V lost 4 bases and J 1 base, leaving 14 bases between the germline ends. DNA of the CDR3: TGTGCCTGGACCTTGGGGGGCCCTTCCTACGAGCAGTACTTC. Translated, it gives CAWTLGGPSYEQYF.

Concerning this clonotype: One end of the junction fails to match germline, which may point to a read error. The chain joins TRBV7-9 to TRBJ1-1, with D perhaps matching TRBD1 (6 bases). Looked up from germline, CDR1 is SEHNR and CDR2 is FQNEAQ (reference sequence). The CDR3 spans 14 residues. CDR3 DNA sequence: TGTACCAGCAGCGTGGGGACAAGGTCCACTGAAGCTTTCTTT. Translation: CTSSVGTRSTEAFF.

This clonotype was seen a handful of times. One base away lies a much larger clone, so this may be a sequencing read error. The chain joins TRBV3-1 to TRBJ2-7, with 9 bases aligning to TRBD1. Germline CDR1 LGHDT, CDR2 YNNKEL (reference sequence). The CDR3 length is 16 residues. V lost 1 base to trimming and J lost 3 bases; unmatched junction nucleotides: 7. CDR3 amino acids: CASSQATGTGNYEQYF. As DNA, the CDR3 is TGTGCCAGCAGCCAAGCAACCGGGACAGGGAACTACGAGCAGTACTTC.

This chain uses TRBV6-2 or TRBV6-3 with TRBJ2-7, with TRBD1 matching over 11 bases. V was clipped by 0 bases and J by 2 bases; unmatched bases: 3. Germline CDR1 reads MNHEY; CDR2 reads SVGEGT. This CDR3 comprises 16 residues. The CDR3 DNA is TGTGCCAGCAGTTACTCGAGGGACAGGGGGGCCTACGAGCAGTACTTC. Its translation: CASSYSRDRGAYEQYF.

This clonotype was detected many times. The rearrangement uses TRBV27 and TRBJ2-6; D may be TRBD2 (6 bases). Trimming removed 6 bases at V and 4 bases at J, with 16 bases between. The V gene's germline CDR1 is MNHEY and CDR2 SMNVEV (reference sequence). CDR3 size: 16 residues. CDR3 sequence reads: CASSLSRGRGANVLTF. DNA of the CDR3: TGTGCCAGCAGCCTATCACGGGGGAGAGGGGCCAACGTCCTGACTTTC.

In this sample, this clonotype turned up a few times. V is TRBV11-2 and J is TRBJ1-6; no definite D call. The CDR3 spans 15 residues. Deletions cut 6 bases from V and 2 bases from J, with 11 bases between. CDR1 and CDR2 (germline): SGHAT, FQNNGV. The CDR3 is CASSSRRTYNSPLHF. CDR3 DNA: TGTGCCAGCAGTAGCCGGCGCACCTATAATTCACCCCTCCACTTT. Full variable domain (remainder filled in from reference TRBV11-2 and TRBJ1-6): EAGVAQSPRYKIIEKRQSVAFWCNPISGHATLYWYQQILGQGPKLLIQFQNNGVVDDSQLPKDRFSAERLKGVDSTLKIQPAKLEDSAVYLCASSSRRTYNSPLHFGNGTRLTVT.

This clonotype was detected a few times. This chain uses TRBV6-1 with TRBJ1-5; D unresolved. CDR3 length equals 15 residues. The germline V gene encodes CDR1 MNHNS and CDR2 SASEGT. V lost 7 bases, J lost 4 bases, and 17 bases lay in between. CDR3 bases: TGTGCCAGCATGGTATCGTTAGGGAGAAATCAGCCCCAGCATTTT. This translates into CASMVSLGRNQPQHF.

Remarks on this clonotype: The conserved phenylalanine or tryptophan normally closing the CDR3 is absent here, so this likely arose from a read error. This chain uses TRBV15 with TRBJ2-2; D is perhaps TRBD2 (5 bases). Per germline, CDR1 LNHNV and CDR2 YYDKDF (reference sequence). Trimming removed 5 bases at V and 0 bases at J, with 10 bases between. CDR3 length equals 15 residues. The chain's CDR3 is CATSRRMANTGELFS. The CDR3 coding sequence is TGTGCCACCAGCCGGAGGATGGCGAACACCGGGGAGCTGTTTTCT.

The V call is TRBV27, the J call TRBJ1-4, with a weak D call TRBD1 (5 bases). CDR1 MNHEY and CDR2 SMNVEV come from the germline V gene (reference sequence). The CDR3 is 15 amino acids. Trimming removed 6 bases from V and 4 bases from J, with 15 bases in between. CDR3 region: CASSRVGEINEKLFF. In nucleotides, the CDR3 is TGTGCCAGCAGCCGGGTGGGGGAAATTAATGAAAAACTGTTTTTT.

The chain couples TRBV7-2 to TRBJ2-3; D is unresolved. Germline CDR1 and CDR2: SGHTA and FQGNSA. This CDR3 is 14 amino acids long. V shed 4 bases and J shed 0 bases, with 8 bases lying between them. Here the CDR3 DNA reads TGTGCCAGCAGCTCCAGTGCTAGCACAGATACGCAGTATTTT. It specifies CASSSSASTDTQYF.

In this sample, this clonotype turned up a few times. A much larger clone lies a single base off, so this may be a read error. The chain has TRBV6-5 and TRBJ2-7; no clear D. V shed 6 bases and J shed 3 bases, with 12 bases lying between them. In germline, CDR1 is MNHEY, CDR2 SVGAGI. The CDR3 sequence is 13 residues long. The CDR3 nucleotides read TGTGCCAGCAGGGGCCGTAGAAACTACGAGCAGTACTTC. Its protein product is CASRGRRNYEQYF.